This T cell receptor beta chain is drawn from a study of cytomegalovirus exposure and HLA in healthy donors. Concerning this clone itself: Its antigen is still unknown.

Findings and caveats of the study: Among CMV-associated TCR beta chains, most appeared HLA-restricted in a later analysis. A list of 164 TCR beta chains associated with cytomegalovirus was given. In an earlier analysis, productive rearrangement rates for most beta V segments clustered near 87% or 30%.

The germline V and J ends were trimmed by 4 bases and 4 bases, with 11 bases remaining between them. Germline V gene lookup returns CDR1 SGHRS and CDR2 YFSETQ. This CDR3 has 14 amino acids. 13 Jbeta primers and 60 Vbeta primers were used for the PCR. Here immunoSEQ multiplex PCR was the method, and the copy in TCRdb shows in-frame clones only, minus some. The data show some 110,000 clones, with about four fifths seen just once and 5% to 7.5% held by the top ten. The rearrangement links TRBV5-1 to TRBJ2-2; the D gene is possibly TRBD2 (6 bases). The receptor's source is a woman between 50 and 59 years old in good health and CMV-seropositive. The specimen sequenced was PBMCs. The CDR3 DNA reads TGCGCCAGCAGCCCGGGACTCTCCACCGGGGAGCTGTTTTTT. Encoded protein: CASSPGLSTGELFF.